The source of this T cell receptor (beta chain) is a study of post-analysis software for immune sequencing data (dated by TCRdb to between 2014 and 2017). About the study as a whole: Recorded disease courses included relapsing-remitting, secondary progressive and progressive-relapsing multiple sclerosis, with some patients lacking subtype annotation. Patient repertoires were compared against ten to eleven previously published healthy control repertoires from donors aged roughly 6 to 26 years. A subset of samples was prepared in parallel using single-end sample barcoding, then pooled and co-amplified after Illumina adapter ligation.

Paper-wide results and their limitations: The control group was slightly older than the multiple sclerosis patient group. Normalized Chao1 diversity was significantly lower in multiple sclerosis patients than controls, suggesting substantial peripheral T-cell clonal expansion. Patients showed significantly higher frequencies than controls for a handful of TRBV segments, among them TRBV5-6, TRBV5-1 and TRBV20-1. When samples were clustered directly using the F measure, samples prepared in the same batch co-clustered strongly, which prompted a batch-effect correction.

Details on this clonotype: The specificity of this receptor is unknown. Base qualities are not recorded, but no much larger clone differs from it by a single base.

V and J are truncated by 8 bases and 3 bases respectively, leaving an intervening sequence of 14 bases. The cysteine opens and the phenylalanine closes a CDR3 of 15 amino acids. Kept here is only the CDR3 DNA, which spans 45 bases and is read in frame from base 1. From the germline V gene, CDR1 is SGHTA and CDR2 is FQGTGA. The method was PCR. TCRdb records Illumina HiSeq 2500 as the sequencer. To reduce PCR and sequencing biases, unique molecular identifiers were incorporated into the TCR beta cDNA libraries. Every 1 to 10 million input T cells yielded 500,000 or so cDNA molecules, meaning each molecule approximated one T cell. The same protocol used for the earlier healthy control dataset was applied to prepare and sequence the patient libraries. Samples belonging to the same batch were prepared together, multiplexed and sequenced on a shared HiSeq lane. The study's own analysis went as follows. Raw barcoded reads were processed with MIGEC, discarding single-read molecular identifier groups before consensus assembly and CDR3 extraction. Clonotype tables were post-analysed with VDJtools, and diversity was normalized by down-sampling all datasets to the smallest sample size. In repertoire overlap clustering, CDR3 amino acid sequences, but not nucleotide sequences, were matched to correct batch-related cross-sample contamination. TCRdb reanalyzed the raw reads on its own, using fastp at Q25 for trimming and MiXCR for clone calling, and kept in-frame beta chains. When rows share a CDR3 protein, they turn into one entry using the most common DNA and genes. The V and J calls were not made by the authors but by TCRdb's processing. In all, the sample holds some 370,000 distinct CDR3 sequences, and approximately 33% of those were seen once. Around an eighth of the sample lies in the top ten.

TCR beta repertoires were profiled from peripheral blood of about a dozen young patients with multiple sclerosis to demonstrate the VDJtools post-analysis software. The patients with multiple sclerosis were children and adolescents between 6 and 15 years of age. This TCR came from a girl aged 5-17 years with multiple sclerosis. Specimen: blood. The rearranged segments are TRBV7-3 and TRBJ1-6; possibly the D gene is TRBD1, per 5 matching bases. The CDR3 protein is CASGKGEGYNSPLHF. Read as DNA, the sequence is TGTGCCAGCGGTAAAGGGGAGGGCTATAATTCACCCCTCCACTTT. The variable domain in full, with residues beyond the CDR3 obtained from the reference TRBV7-3 and TRBJ1-6 genes, is GAGVSQTPSNKVTEKGKYVELRCDPISGHTALYWYRQSLGQGPEFLIYFQGTGAADDSGLPNDRFFAVRPEGSVSTLKIQRTERGDSAVYLCASGKGEGYNSPLHFGNGTRLTVT.